This TCR beta chain is drawn from a study of cytomegalovirus exposure and HLA in healthy donors. The germline V gene has CDR1 ENHRY and CDR2 SYGVKD. The ends were cut back, 4 bases at V and 3 bases at J, with 6 bases in the middle. This CDR3 is built from 12 residues. Study-wide points: TCR beta chain V- and J-gene trimming was linked, in a later analysis, to a missense variant in DCLRE1C. Per published accounts, TCR beta sequences correctly predicted the HLA-A and HLA-B alleles of most subjects. Investigators reported approximately 150 TCR beta chains as tied to cytomegalovirus.

On this clone itself: The antigen remains undetermined.

PCR amplification relied on 60 Vbeta primers (plus 13 Jbeta primers). Some clones are missing from TCRdb's copy, which holds only in-frame ones; the method was immunoSEQ multiplex PCR. This table has about 140,000 clones, over 75% appearing once. Sequenced material: PBMCs. This chain joins TRBV10-3 and TRBJ2-5; D remains ambiguous. The clonotype comes from a male donor in good health and CMV-seronegative. The CDR3 region has the DNA TGTGCCATCAGTGGTCAGGAAGAGACCCAGTACTTC. Its translation: CAISGQEETQYF.